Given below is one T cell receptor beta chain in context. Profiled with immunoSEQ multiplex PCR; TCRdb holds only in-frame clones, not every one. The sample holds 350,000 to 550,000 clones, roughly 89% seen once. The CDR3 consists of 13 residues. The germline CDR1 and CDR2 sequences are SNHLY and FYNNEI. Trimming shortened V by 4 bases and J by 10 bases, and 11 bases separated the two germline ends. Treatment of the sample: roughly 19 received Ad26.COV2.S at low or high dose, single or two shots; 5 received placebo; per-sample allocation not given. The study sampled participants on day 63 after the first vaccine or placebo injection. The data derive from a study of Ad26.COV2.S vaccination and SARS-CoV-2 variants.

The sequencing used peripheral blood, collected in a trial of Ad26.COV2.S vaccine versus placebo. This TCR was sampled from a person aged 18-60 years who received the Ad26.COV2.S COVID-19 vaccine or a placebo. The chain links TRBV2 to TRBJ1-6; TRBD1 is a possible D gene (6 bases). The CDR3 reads CASSGQVGSPLHF. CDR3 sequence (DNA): TGTGCCAGCAGTGGACAGGTGGGATCACCCCTCCACTTT.